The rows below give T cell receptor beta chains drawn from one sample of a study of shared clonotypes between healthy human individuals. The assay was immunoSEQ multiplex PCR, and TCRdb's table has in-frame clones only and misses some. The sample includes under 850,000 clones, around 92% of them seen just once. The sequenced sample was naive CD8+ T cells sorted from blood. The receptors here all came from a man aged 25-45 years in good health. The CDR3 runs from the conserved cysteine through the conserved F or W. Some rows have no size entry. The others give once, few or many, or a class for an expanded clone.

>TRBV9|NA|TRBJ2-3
CASSVPSAGSTDTQYF
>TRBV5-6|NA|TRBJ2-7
CASSLGGNSYEQYF
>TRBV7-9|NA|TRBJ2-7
CASSPDRAYEQYF
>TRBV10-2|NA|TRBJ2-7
CASRGDRSYEQYF
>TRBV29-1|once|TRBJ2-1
CSVVWQGYVEQFF
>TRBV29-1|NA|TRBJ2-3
CSVEDPQTSGGTDTQYF
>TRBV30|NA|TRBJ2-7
CAWSVYRKGYEQYF
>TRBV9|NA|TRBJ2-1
CASSLPPRGGDEQFF
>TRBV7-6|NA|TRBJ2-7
CASSPKTGSYEQYF
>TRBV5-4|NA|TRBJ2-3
CASSLGSGADTQYF
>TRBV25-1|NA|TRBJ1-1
CASSLRTGLNTEAFF
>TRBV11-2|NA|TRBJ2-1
CASSRAGNEQFF
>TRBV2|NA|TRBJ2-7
CASSPSGRAYEQYF
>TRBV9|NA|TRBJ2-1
CASTSGLAFYNEQFF
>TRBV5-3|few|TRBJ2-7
CASSISGTGTHEQYF
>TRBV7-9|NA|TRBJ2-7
CASSPATSYEQYF
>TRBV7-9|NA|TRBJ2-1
CASSLQGARNEQFF
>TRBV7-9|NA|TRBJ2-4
CASSLMVAGGSLAKNIQYF
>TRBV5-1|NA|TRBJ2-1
CASSSGLAGASYNEQFF
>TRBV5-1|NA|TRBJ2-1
CASSPGLEWSNEQFF
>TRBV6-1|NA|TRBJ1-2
CASIIQESYGYTF
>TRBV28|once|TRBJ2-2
CASKLQGAIGELFF